One TCR beta chain is described in this entry. The CDR3 loop spans 16 amino acids. V was clipped by 1 base and J by 7 bases, with 17 bases between them. This record belongs to a study of T-cell reconstitution after alpha-beta-depleted transplantation in children. Molecular barcoding with unique molecular identifiers was used for the TCRbeta library. MiXCR, applied by TCRdb to the PCR reads, yields one record per CDR3 protein. The sample consists of about 420,000 distinct CDR3 sequences, roughly a tenth of them appearing once. The sequence derives from a human donor who donated a stem cell graft to a child with acute myeloid leukemia. Here the sequenced sample was PBMCs from the stem cell graft donor, taken from the stem cell graft. The chain combines TRBV5-7 with TRBJ2-2; D possibly uses TRBD1 or TRBD2 (6 bases each). TRBV5-7 is known as an ORF, though its function is uncertain. The CDR3 nucleotides are TGTGCCAGCAGCTTGTTGTCGGGGGCCTTCGGCGGGGAGCTGTTTTTT. Amino acid sequence: CASSLLSGAFGGELFF.